Shown below are 2 T cell receptor beta chains from a single sample sequenced in a study of T-cell reconstitution after alpha-beta-depleted transplantation in children. Unique molecular identifiers were incorporated during preparation of the TCRbeta library. TCRdb passed the PCR reads through MiXCR, listing each CDR3 protein once. Of some 190,000 distinct CDR3 sequences listed, over 8.5% are singletons. Here the sequenced sample was PBMCs, taken before TCRalphabeta/CD19-depleted stem cell transplant. These receptors were obtained from a boy aged 2-9 years with acute myeloid leukemia, due to receive a stem cell transplant.

This clonotype was seen at least ten times. The chain combines TRBV27 with TRBJ2-7; 8 bases agree with TRBD2. Germline lookup yields CDR1 MNHEY and CDR2 SMNVEV (reference sequence). V shed 5 bases, J shed 7 bases, and the junction held 13 bases outside the gene matches. The CDR3 is 15 amino acids. CDR3 nucleotide sequence: TGTGCCAGCAGTCCGACTAGCGCCTTGCTTGGGGAGCAGTACTTC. Protein sequence: CASSPTSALLGEQYF.

The sample holds a few counts of this clonotype. A single base separates this from a much larger clone, so it may be a read error. The V and J genes are TRBV20-1 and TRBJ1-6, with D tentatively TRBD1 (5 bases). The CDR3 length is 17 residues. Germline CDR1 DFQATT, CDR2 SNEGSKA (reference sequence). The CDR3 here is CCARQTSTVKGTSPLHF. The DNA of the CDR3 is TGCTGTGCTAGACAAACCTCGACAGTAAAGGGAACTTCACCCCTCCACTTT.